This TCR beta chain was documented in a study of blood T cell repertoires in COVID-19. Using immunoSEQ multiplex PCR, the repertoire was profiled, and TCRdb retains in-frame clones only, with some absent. The data show 200,000 to 250,000 clones, approximately 80% seen once. The CDR3 runs 15 residues. Germline V lookup: CDR1 MGHDK, CDR2 SYGVNS. With 4 bases clipped from V and 10 bases from J, the junction kept 9 bases outside the gene matches. The chain carries TRBV25-1 and TRBJ1-6; 8 positions agree with TRBD1. The sequencing input was peripheral blood. This clonotype was obtained from a woman older than 75 with acute or convalescent COVID-19. This CDR3 reads CASSVTGTGHSPLHF. The CDR3 nucleotides are TGTGCCAGCAGTGTGACCGGGACAGGACACTCACCCCTCCACTTT.